This TCR beta chain was identified in a study of T cell repertoires in ileal Crohn's disease. Each sample's TCRB immunosequencing used 450 to 650 nanograms of biopsy DNA. The method was immunoSEQ multiplex PCR; TCRdb's version includes in-frame clones alone and lacks a portion of them. The sample lists about 16,000 clones; 80% to 90% were seen once. CDR1 SGHAT and CDR2 FQNNGV come from the germline V gene. The CDR3 length is 16 residues. With 4 bases clipped from V and 4 bases from J, the junction kept 11 bases outside the gene matches. The sample comprised ileal tissue. The chain links TRBV11-2 to TRBJ2-7; 9 positions match TRBD1. The clonotype was recovered from an adult with Crohn's disease. The CDR3 sequence is CASSSTQGAKIYEQYF. The CDR3 nucleotides are TGTGCCAGCAGCTCCACACAGGGGGCAAAGATATACGAGCAGTACTTC.